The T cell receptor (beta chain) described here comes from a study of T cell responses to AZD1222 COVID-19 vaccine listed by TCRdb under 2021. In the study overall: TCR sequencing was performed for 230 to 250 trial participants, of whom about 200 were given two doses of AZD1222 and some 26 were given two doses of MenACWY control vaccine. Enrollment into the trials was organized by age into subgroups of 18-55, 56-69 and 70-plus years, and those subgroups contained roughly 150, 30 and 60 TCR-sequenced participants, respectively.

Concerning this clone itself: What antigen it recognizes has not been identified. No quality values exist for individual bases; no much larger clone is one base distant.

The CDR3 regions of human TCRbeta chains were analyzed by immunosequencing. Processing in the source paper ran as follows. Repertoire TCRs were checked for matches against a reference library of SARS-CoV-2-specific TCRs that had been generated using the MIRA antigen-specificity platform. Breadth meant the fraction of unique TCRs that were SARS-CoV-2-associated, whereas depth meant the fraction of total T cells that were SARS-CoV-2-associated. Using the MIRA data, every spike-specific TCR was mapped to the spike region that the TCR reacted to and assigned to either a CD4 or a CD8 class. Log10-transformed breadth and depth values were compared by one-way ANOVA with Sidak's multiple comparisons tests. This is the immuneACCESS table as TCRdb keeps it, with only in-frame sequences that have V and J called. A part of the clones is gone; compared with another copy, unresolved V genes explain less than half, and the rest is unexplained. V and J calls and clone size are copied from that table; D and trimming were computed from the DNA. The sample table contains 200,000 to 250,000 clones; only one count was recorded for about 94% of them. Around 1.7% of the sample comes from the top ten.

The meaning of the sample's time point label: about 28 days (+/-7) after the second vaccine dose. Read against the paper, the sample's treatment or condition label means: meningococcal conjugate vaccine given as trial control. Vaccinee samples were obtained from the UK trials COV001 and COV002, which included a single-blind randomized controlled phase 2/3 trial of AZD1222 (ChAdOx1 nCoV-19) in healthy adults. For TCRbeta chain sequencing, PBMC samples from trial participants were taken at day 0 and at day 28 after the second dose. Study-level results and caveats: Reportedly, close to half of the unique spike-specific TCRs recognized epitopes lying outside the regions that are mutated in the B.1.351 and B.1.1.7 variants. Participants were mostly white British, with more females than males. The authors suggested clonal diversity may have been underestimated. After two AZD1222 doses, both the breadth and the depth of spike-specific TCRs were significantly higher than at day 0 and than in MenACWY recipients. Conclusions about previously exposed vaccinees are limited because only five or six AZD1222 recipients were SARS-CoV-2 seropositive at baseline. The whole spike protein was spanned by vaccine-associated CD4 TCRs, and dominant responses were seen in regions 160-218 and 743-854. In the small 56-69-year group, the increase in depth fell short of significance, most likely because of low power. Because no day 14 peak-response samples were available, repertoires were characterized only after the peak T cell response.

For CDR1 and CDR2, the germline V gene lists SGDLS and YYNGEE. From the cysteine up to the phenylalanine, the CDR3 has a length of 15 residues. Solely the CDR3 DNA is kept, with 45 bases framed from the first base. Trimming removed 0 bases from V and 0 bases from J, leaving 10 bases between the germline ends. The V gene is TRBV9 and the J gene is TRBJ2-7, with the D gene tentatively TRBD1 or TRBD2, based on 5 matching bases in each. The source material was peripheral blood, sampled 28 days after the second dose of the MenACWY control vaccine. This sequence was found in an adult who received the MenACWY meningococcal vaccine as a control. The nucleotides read TGTGCCAGCAGCGTAGGGAACGGGGCCTCCTACGAGCAGTACTTC. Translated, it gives CASSVGNGASYEQYF. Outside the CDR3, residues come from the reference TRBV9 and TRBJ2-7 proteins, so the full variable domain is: DSGVTQTPKHLITATGQRVTLRCSPRSGDLSVYWYQQSLDQGLQFLIQYYNGEERAKGNILERFSAQQFPDLHSELNLSSLELGDSALYFCASSVGNGASYEQYFGPGTRLTVT.